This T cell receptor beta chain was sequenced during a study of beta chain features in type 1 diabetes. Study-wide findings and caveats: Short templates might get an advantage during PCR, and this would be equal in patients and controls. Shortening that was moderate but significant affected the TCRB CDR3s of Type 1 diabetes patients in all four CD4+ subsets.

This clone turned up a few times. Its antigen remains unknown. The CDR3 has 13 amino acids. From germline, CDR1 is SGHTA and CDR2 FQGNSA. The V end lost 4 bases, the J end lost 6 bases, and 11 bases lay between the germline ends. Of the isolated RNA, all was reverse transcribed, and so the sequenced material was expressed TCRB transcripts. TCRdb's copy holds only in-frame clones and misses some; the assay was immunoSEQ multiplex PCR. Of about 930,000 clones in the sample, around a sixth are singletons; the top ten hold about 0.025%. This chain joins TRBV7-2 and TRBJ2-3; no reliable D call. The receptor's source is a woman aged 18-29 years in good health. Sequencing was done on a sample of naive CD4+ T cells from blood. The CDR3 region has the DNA TGTGCCAGCAGCTCAACCCAATGGGATACGCAGTATTTT. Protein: CASSSTQWDTQYF. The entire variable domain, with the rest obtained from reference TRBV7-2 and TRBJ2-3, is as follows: GAGVSQSPSNKVTEKGKDVELRCDPISGHTALYWYRQSLGQGLEFLIYFQGNSAPDKSGLPSDRFSAERTGGSVSTLTIQRTQQEDSAVYLCASSSTQWDTQYFGPGTRLTVL.